The subject of this entry is one T cell receptor beta chain. The clone's antigen remains unknown. No quality values exist for individual bases; no much larger clone is one base distant. The cohort comprised fewer than 700 healthy bone marrow donors. At the time of sampling, all cohort members were nominally healthy, though unrecorded immune exposures were likely present. The donor was CMV seropositive and belonged to the group of some 290 seropositive cohort members. A peripheral blood sample was collected from each donor, and TCR beta sequencing was performed on peripheral blood mononuclear cells. The Qiagen DNeasy Blood Extraction Kit was used to extract genomic DNA from the blood cell samples. Library preparation used the immunoSEQ multiplex PCR assay. The multiplex PCR relied on a mix of 60 forward primers for TCR Vbeta segments and 13 reverse primers for TCR Jbeta segments. A multiplex PCR assay on genomic DNA amplified the CDR3 region of rearranged TCR beta genes. The Illumina HiSeq System was used to sequence the amplified TCR beta libraries as 87-base-pair reads. On the authors' methods: In a later analysis, 70 million to 95 million unique TCR beta chains were counted across the approximately 640 repertoires, and around 10 million of these chains were shared by at least two donors. Raw reads were error-corrected and collapsed into unique sequences with a nearest-neighbor algorithm that merged closely related sequences to remove PCR and sequencing errors. V, D and J gene segments were assigned by aligning CDR3 sequences to IMGT reference sequences. For a sequence to be retained, at least a six-nucleotide match to both a V gene segment and a J gene segment was required. A rearrangement counted as productive if the CDR3 had no stop codons and remained in frame with V and J, and every other rearrangement counted as non-productive. CDR3 was defined according to IMGT convention as the region running from the second conserved V-encoded cysteine to the conserved J-encoded phenylalanine. Sequences without an unambiguous match to a single V gene segment were excluded from the earlier analysis of approximately 560 of the donors. An earlier analysis of several hundred of the donors called V segments functional above 56.7% productive rearrangements and segregating when the between-donor standard deviation exceeded 5%. A statistical classification framework was developed to diagnose cytomegalovirus status using the catalog of TCR beta chain sequences. A later analysis assigned V and J genes by comparing TCR nucleotide sequences with IMGT/GENE-DB human TR gene sequences. A later analysis assigned CDR3 sequences and most-parsimonious VDJ recombination scenarios with the TCRdist pipeline. In a later analysis, every TCR beta chain was defined by the combination of its CDR3 amino acid sequence and its V-gene family, and reads without a unique V-gene family were dropped. As a way to deal with suspected cross-contamination and a sequencing artifact, a later analysis dropped 450 to 700 nucleotide sequences that were highly shared and had low generation probability. A later analysis calculated a clonal expansion index for each public chain from normalized within-repertoire ranks of inferred template counts. A later analysis computed generation probabilities with a VDJ recombination model fitted to out-of-frame rearrangements, and checked the results against IGoR. Hypergeometric tests were used in a later analysis to score TCR-TCR, TCR-HLA and TCR-CMV co-occurrence, with a repertoire-size bias correction applied to the TCR pairs. To estimate false discovery rates, a later analysis permuted the HLA or CMV assignments 20 times. A later analysis grouped co-occurring TCRs with DBSCAN, adding TCRdist sequence similarity when clustering within HLA-allele-positive subsets. Repertoires with fewer than 30,000 or more than 120,000 public chains, plus five repertoires with anomalous nucleotide sharing, were excluded from co-occurrence clustering. In its TCRdb copy, this immuneACCESS table keeps in-frame sequences only and misses some clones. Where compared with another copy, unresolved V genes explain less than half of these, and the others have no known cause. Clone size and the V and J calls come from that table; the DNA yielded D and trimming. Within this sample are approximately 110,000 clones, with 74% of them counted one time only. About 4.4% of the sample belongs to the ten largest clones.

This entry is derived from a study of cytomegalovirus exposure and HLA in healthy donors (TCRdb year 2017). With regard to the full study: An earlier analysis of several hundred of the donors reported approximately 290 Gb of sequence data and some 100 million unique TCR beta sequences from some 180 million T cells. In a later analysis, previously published TCR beta repertoires from 550 to 750 donors were re-analyzed and high-resolution HLA genotyping was added so that TCR occurrence patterns could be studied. The aim of the study was to test whether cataloging public T cell receptors could identify signatures of past pathogen exposure. An earlier analysis of fewer than 700 of the donors applied high-throughput TCR beta sequencing to assess whether each TCR beta V gene segment acted as functional or pseudogenic. All discovery cohort repertoires had been generated using a single sequencing platform. In the later analysis, no new phenotypic data were used to find candidate immune exposures; instead, reliance was placed on TCR beta sequences and their occurrence across donors. Donor age, sex, ethnicity and CMV serostatus were collected together with the repertoire data. To predict cytomegalovirus infection status, the study brought together high-throughput TCR immunosequencing, statistical association of individual TCRs with disease status, and machine learning. A later genetic analysis used genome-wide SNP genotypes for about 65% of the 666 donors, treating that subset as a discovery cohort. Along with the approximately 650-subject first cohort, a separate validation cohort of over 90 different subjects was used. Typing coverage varied by locus: 629-630 donors for A, B, C, DRB1 and DQB1; more than 500 for DQA1; over 600 for DPA1; around 450 for DPB1. Both class I and class II loci were covered by HLA typing, at four-digit resolution. Of the 300 to 450 genotyped donors, approximately 83% fell in the genetic ancestry cluster associated with self-reported Caucasian donors. The T cell repertoires of under 700 subjects were profiled by immunosequencing and related to cytomegalovirus serostatus. Roughly 300 gigabases of sequencing data and 80 million or so unique TCR sequences were included in an early release covering about 700 HLA-typed donors. Several DR-DQ haplotypes were treated as single units for association and clustering because of strong linkage in the cohort. On average, 235,054 unique TCR beta nucleotide sequences were sequenced per donor among 350 to 400 genotyped donors of the cohort, with roughly 18% of those sequences being non-productive. Overall study results and their limits: A later analysis found that most CMV-associated TCR beta chains appeared HLA-restricted, with HLA associations seemingly driven largely by CMV exposure. In an earlier analysis of under 600 of the donors, most TCR beta V segments were observed in productive rearrangements about 87% or about 30% of the time, broadly matching IMGT annotations. In a later analysis, the rate of TCR association differed among HLA loci, with DRB1 alleles having the most associated TCRs and HLA-C alleles having the fewest. For the cohort, immune exposure information was limited to CMV serostatus. According to the authors, the approach could potentially be generalized to other disease states and immunological phenotypes. Because HLA typing was missing for some donors at each locus, association tests included only the typed subset. When HLA alleles, especially DR and DQ, strongly co-occurred, TCR associations were difficult to assign to individual alleles. Specific HLA alleles were associated with 15,000 to 20,000 TCR beta sequences at a false discovery rate of 0.05 in a later analysis. Presence/absence analyses assumed roughly uniform sequencing depth across donors, an assumption that may not hold. Some IMGT-functional V segments, including TRBV6-2 and TRBV6-3, could not be told apart with the 87-base-pair reads, so those segments were excluded. Some 15 rarely observed V segments, including chromosome 9 orphons, were excluded from the earlier analysis of about 500 of the donors because counts were too low. Correlated functional status among segregating V segments might reflect linkage disequilibrium, but an unknown experimental factor could not be ruled out. A later genetic analysis reported fewer N-insertions in productive TCRs among donors in an Asian-associated ancestry cluster than the approximately 670-donor mean. Across donors, most TCR sequences were observed very rarely, whereas some public TCRs were present in many individuals. In the study, some 180 TCR beta chains were listed as associated with cytomegalovirus. The sequencing pipeline was judged likely to have produced a cluster of highly shared sequence variants as a technical artifact. According to a later analysis, parvovirus B19, influenza, CMV and Epstein-Barr virus appeared linked to several top co-occurrence clusters. A few of the identified cytomegalovirus-associated TCR beta chains were confirmed in vitro to be specific for cytomegalovirus antigens. The classifier was reported to diagnose cytomegalovirus status with high specificity and sensitivity in both the original and validation cohorts. A later analysis found that HLA-associated TCR beta chains were more clonally expanded and had lower generation probabilities than equally common non-associated chains. A further reported finding was that TCR beta sequences accurately predicted the HLA-A and HLA-B alleles for most subjects in the first cohort. An association between a missense DCLRE1C variant and V-gene and J-gene trimming of TCR beta chains was found in a later genetic analysis and replicated in an independent cohort. This cohort had only TCR beta chains sequenced, and the lack of alpha or paired-chain data limited which features could be detected.

The CDR3, from cysteine to phenylalanine, totals 15 residues. Only the CDR3 part of the read is kept: 45 bases, read in frame from the first base. Per the germline V gene (reference sequence), LNHDA is the CDR1 and SQIVND is the CDR2. V lost 7 bases and J lost 7 bases; the stretch between them is 22 bases long. The sequencing input was PBMCs. The sequence derives from a woman in her forties or fifties in good health and CMV-seropositive. This receptor chain uses TRBV19 and TRBJ1-2; the D gene is not confidently resolved. The DNA is as follows: TGTGCCAGTACCATCCTCCGGATGGGAGGATTTGGCTACACCTTC. This is translated as CASTILRMGGFGYTF.